This T cell receptor beta chain was documented in a study of blood T cell repertoires in COVID-19 (TCRdb year 2020). Looking at the study overall: The collaborator samples originated in the United States, Italy and Spain and spanned the acute and convalescent phases of COVID-19. The material from the prospective study consisted of cDNA or gDNA derived from T cells, B-cell-depleted T cells, or PBMCs. Deeply sampled blood TCRbeta repertoires from subjects exposed to, actively infected with, or recovered from COVID-19 were included in the dataset. The repertoires were made available in a free public database intended to serve as a resource for research on the immune response to SARS-CoV-2. Samples were obtained from the ongoing ImmuneRACE study (first 160 participants) and from about 1,300 subjects provided by 6 global collaborators. A de-identified subject ID, COVID-19 status, age in years and sex were almost always included in the sample metadata. Where available, HLA class I and class II types were obtained from metadata supplied by the sample provider rather than from assay-based typing. Overall results and qualifications from the work: The amount of clinical and demographic metadata varied by source and participant and was provided uncurated.

TCRbeta CDR3 regions were amplified from genomic DNA using the immunoSEQ Assay, a bias-controlled multiplex PCR. In the paper's pipeline: The number of nucleated cells in each sample was estimated by amplification of reference gene primers within the assay. To quantify the absolute abundance of each unique TCRbeta CDR3 rearrangement, sequence reads were collapsed and filtered. Productive Simpson clonality was computed per sample as the square root of Simpson's diversity index over productive rearrangements. In its TCRdb copy, this immuneACCESS table keeps in-frame sequences only and misses some clones. Where compared with another copy, unresolved V genes explain less than half of these, and the others have no known cause. The V and J calls and clone size are taken from that table; D and trimming were inferred from the DNA. The sample profile shows roughly 220,000 clones; approximately 80% of them were found once. The ten largest clones take up around 4% of the sample.

V loses 3 bases, J loses 5 bases, and the germline ends lie 7 bases apart. Including cysteine and phenylalanine, the CDR3 has 12 amino acids. Of the read, only the CDR3 DNA is kept; its 36 bases are in frame from base 1. Per the germline V gene, WSHSY is the CDR1 and SAAADI is the CDR2. Enrolling through a virtual design, the prospective study's participants ranged in age from roughly 18 to 89 years and lived across 24 United States geographic areas. In the prospective study, cohorts were assigned on the basis of participant-reported clinical history obtained from a screening survey and a study questionnaire. In the prospective study, mobile phlebotomists collected whole blood, serum and a nasopharyngeal or oropharyngeal swab from each participant. Participants in the prospective study had the option to provide additional blood draws and questionnaires over an approximately 2-month period. Before DNA extraction, blood samples from the prospective study were shipped at room temperature or frozen.

With regard to this clone: The clone's antigen remains unknown. Base qualities are not recorded, but no much larger clone differs from it by a single base.

Sequenced: PBMCs or T cells enriched from blood (not recorded which). The rearrangement joined TRBV10-2 to TRBJ1-2; tentative D gene TRBD1, with 5 bases matching. This clonotype was obtained from a man aged 30 to 45 with acute COVID-19. The CDR3 amino acid sequence is: CASSDQGYGYTF. The DNA sequence follows: TGCGCCAGCAGTGATCAGGGTTATGGCTACACCTTC.